This T cell receptor (beta chain) was sequenced during a study of cytomegalovirus exposure and HLA in healthy donors. Per the germline V gene, CDR1 is SGHTA and CDR2 is FQGNSA. CDR3 length: 16 residues. Trimming removed 2 bases at V and 2 bases at J, with 14 bases between. With 60 Vbeta and 13 Jbeta primers, the PCR was carried out. Only in-frame clones appear in the TCRdb table, and some are missing; sequencing was by immunoSEQ multiplex PCR. The sample has under 200,000 clones, 77% seen once. What was sequenced was PBMCs. The rearrangement joins TRBV7-2 to TRBJ2-3; the D is unclear. The source is a man aged 50 to 59 in good health and CMV-seropositive. CDR3 sequence (DNA): TGTGCCAGCAGCTTAAATTTCCGGGTGGACACAGATACGCAGTATTTT. This translates into CASSLNFRVDTDTQYF.